This note documents a single TCR beta chain sequence. Its antigen remains unknown. Sequenced by immunoSEQ multiplex PCR; TCRdb stores in-frame clones only, minus some. The sample yields more than 1.2 million clones, 98% to 99% seen once. This CDR3 region has 14 residues. CDR1 and CDR2 from the germline V gene are MNHEY and SVGAGI. Trimming removed 7 bases from V and 0 bases from J, with 9 bases in between. The sample belongs to a study of shared clonotypes between healthy human individuals. Notes on the study in general: Memory subsets generally showed lower estimated richness than naive subsets.

Naive CD45RA+ and memory CD45RA-negative subsets were split from CD4+ cells. Sequenced: naive CD4+ T cells sorted from blood. The subset here: CD45RA+ positively selected. The TCR originated in a man aged 25 to 45 in good health. The chain combines TRBV6-5 with TRBJ2-2; D is unclear. CDR3 coding DNA: TGTGCCAGCATGAGGCAGACGAACACCGGGGAGCTGTTTTTT. It encodes CASMRQTNTGELFF.